This TCR beta chain was recovered during a study of cytomegalovirus exposure and HLA in healthy donors. General observations from the study: Productive status was seen about 87% or about 30% of the time for most TCR beta V segments in an earlier analysis. TCR beta V- and J-gene trimming, according to a later analysis, was linked to a missense DCLRE1C variant. For cytomegalovirus status, the classifier reportedly gave diagnoses with high specificity and sensitivity.

The PCR made use of 60 Vbeta and 13 Jbeta primers. In the original processing: In a later analysis, of roughly 83 million unique beta chains, roughly 10 million appeared in at least two donors. The protocol was immunoSEQ multiplex PCR, while the TCRdb copy is restricted to in-frame clones and leaves out a portion. The V and J calls and clone size were taken over from that table, and D and trimming were inferred from the DNA. In the table there are more than 130,000 clones, 73% of which are singletons. The V gene lost 2 bases and the J gene lost 7 bases, with 17 bases spanning the gap. The CDR3 is made up of 15 amino acids. Germline V gene data show CDR1 as MNHNS and CDR2 as SASEGT. Comment on this clone: The target antigen is unknown.

The V gene is TRBV6-1, the J gene TRBJ2-5; tentatively, D is TRBD2 (5 bases). The TCR sequence derives from a human donor in good health. The sequenced sample consisted of PBMCs. CDR3 nucleotides: TGTGCCAGCAGTGAATATTACGGAGCCGGAGGGACCCAGTACTTC. Translation gives CASSEYYGAGGTQYF.